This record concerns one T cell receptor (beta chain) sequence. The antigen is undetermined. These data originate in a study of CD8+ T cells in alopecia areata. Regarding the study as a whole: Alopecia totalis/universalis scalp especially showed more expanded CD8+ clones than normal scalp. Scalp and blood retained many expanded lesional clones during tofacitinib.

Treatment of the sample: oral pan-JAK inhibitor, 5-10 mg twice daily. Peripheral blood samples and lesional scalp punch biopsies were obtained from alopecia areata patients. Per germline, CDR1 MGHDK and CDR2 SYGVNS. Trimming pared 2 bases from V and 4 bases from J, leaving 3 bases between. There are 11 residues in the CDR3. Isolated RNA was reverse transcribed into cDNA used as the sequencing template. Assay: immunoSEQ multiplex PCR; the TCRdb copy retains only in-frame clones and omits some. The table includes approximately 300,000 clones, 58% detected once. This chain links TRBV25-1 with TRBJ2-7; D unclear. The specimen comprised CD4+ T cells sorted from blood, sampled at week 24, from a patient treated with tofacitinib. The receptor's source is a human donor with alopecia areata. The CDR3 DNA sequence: TGTGCCAGCAGTGAAGGGTACGAGCAGTACTTC. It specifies CASSEGYEQYF.